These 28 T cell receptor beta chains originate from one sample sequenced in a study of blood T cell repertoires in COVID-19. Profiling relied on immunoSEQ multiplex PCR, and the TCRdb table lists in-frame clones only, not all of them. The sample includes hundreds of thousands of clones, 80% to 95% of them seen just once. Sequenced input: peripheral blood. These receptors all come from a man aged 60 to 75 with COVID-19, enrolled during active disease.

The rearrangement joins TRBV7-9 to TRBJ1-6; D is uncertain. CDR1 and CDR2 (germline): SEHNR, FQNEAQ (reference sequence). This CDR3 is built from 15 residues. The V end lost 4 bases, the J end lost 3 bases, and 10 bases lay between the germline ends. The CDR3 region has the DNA TGTGCCAGCAGCTCCCGGGATAACTATAATTCACCCCTCCACTTT. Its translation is CASSSRDNYNSPLHF.

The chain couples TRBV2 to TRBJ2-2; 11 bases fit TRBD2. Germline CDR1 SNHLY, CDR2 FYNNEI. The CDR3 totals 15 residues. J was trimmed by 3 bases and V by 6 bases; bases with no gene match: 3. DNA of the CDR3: TGTGCCAGCAGCGTGGGACTAGCGGACACCGGGGAGCTGTTTTTT. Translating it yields CASSVGLADTGELFF. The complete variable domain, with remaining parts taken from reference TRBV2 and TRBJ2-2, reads EPEVTQTPSHQVTQMGQEVILRCVPISNHLYFYWYRQILGQKVEFLVSFYNNEISEKSEIFDDQFSVERPDGSNFTLKIRSTKLEDSAMYFCASSVGLADTGELFFGEGSRLTVL.

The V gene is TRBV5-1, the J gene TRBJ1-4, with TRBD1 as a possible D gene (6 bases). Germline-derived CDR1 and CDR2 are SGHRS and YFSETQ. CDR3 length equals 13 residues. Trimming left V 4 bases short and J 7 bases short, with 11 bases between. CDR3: CASSTTGLEKLFF. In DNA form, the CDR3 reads TGCGCCAGCAGCACTACAGGGCTTGAAAAACTGTTTTTT.

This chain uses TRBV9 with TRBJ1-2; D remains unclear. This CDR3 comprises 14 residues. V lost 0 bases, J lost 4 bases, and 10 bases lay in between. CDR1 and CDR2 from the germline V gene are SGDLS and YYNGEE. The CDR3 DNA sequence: TGTGCCAGCAGCGTAGACAGTGTGAGCTATGGCTACACCTTC. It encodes CASSVDSVSYGYTF.

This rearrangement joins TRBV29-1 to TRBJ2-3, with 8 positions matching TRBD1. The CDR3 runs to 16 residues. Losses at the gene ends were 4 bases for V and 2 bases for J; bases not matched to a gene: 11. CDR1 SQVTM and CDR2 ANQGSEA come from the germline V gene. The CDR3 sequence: CSVGGRQGSLTDTQYF. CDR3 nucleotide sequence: TGCAGCGTTGGGGGGAGACAGGGGTCACTCACAGATACGCAGTATTTT.

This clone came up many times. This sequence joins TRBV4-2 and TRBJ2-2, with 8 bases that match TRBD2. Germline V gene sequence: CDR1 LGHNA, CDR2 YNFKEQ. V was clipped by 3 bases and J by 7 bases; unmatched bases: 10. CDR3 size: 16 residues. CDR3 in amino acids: CASSQTGRAAGGELFF. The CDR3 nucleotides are TGTGCCAGCAGCCAGACCGGGAGGGCCGCGGGCGGGGAGCTGTTTTTT.

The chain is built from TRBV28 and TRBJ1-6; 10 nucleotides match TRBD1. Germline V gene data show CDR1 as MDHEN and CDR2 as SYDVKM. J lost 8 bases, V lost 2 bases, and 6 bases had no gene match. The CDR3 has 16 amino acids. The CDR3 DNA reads TGTGCCAGCAGTTTACGCCCCGGACAGGGGGATTCACCCCTCCACTTT. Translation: CASSLRPGQGDSPLHF. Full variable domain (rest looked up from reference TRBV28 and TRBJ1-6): DVKVTQSSRYLVKRTGEKVFLECVQDMDHENMFWYRQDPGLGLRLIYFSYDVKMKEKGDIPEGYSVSREKKERFSLILESASTNQTSMYLCASSLRPGQGDSPLHFGNGTRLTVT.

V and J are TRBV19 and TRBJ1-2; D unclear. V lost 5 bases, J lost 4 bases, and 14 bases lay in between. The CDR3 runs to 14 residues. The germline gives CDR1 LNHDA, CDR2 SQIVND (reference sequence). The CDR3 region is CASSVQLQVYGYTF. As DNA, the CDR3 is TGTGCCAGTAGTGTACAGCTTCAAGTCTATGGCTACACCTTC.

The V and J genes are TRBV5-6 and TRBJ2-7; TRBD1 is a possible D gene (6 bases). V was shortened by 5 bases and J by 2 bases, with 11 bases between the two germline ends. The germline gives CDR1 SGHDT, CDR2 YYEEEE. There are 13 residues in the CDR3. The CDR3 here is CASSRGMAYEQYF. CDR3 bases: TGTGCCAGCAGTAGGGGGATGGCCTACGAGCAGTACTTC.

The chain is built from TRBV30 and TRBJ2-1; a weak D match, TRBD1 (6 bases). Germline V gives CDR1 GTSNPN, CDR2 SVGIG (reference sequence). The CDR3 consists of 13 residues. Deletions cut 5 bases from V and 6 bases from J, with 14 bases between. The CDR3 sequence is CAWSEGVANEQFF. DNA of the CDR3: TGTGCCTGGTCAGAGGGGGTCGCCAATGAGCAGTTCTTC. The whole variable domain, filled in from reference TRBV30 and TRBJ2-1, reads SQTIHQWPATLVQPVGSPLSLECTVEGTSNPNLYWYRQAAGRGLQLLFYSVGIGQISSEVPQNLSASRPQDRQFILSSKKLLLSDSGFYLCAWSEGVANEQFFGPGTRLTVL.

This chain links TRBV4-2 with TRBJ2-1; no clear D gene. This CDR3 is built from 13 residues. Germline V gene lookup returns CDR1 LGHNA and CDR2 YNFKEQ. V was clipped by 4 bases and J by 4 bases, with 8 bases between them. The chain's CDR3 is CASSPLGYNEQFF. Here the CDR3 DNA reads TGTGCCAGCAGCCCCCTCGGTTACAATGAGCAGTTCTTC.

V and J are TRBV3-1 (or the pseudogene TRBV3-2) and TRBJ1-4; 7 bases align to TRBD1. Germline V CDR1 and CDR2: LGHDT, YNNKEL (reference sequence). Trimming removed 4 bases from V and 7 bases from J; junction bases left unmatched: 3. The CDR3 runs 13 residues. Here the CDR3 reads CASSRSGGEKLFF. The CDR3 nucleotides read TGTGCCAGCAGCCGCTCAGGGGGTGAAAAACTGTTTTTT.

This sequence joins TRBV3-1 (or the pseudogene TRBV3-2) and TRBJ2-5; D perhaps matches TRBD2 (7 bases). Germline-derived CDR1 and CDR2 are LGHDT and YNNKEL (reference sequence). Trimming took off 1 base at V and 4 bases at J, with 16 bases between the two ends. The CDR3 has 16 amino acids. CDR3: CASSQGWAGAGETQYF. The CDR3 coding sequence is TGTGCCAGCAGCCAAGGGTGGGCGGGGGCAGGAGAGACCCAGTACTTC.

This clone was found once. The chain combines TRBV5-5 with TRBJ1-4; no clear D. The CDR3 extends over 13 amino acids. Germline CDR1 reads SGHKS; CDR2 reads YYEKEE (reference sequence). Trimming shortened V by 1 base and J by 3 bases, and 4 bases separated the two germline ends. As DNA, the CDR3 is TGTGCCAGCAGCTTGACAGCTAATGAAAAACTGTTTTTT. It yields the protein CASSLTANEKLFF. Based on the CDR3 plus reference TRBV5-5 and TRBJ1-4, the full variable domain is DAGVTQSPTHLIKTRGQQVTLRCSPISGHKSVSWYQQVLGQGPQFIFQYYEKEERGRGNFPDRFSARQFPNYSSELNVNALLLGDSALYLCASSLTANEKLFFGSGTQLSVL.

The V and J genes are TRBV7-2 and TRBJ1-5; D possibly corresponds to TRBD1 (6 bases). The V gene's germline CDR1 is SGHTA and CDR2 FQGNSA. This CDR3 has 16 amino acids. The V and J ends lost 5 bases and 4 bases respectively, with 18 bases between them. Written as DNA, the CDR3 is TGTGCCAGCAGCCTCGGGGCAGGGGCAGCAAATCAGCCCCAGCATTTT. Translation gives CASSLGAGAANQPQHF.

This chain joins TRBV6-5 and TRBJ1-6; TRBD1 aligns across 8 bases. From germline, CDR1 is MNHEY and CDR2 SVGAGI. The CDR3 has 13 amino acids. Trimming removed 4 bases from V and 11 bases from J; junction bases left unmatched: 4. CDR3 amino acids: CASSSTGGTPLHF. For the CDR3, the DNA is TGTGCCAGCAGTTCAACAGGGGGAACACCCCTCCACTTT.

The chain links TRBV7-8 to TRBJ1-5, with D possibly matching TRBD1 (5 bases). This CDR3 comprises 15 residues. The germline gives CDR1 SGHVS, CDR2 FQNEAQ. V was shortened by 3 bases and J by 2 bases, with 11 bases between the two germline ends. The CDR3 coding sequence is TGTGCCAGCAGCTTCAAGGGGATGGGCAATCAGCCCCAGCATTTT. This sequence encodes CASSFKGMGNQPQHF.

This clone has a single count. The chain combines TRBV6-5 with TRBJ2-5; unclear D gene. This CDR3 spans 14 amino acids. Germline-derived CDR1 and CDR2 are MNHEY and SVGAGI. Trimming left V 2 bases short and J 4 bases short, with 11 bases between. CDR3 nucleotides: TGTGCCAGCAGTTACACCTACGGTGGAGAGACCCAGTACTTC. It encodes CASSYTYGGETQYF.

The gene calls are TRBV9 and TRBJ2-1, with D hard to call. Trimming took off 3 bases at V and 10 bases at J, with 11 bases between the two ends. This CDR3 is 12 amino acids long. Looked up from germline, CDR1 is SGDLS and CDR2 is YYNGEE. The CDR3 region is CASSALAGEQFF. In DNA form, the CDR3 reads TGTGCCAGCAGCGCATTAGCCGGAGAGCAGTTCTTC.

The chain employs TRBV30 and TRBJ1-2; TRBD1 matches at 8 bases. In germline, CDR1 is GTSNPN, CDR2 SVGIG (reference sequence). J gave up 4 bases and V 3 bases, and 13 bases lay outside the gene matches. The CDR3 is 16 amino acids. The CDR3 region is CAWSPYGRGHGYGYTF. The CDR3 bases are TGTGCCTGGAGCCCATATGGCAGGGGGCATGGCTATGGCTACACCTTC.

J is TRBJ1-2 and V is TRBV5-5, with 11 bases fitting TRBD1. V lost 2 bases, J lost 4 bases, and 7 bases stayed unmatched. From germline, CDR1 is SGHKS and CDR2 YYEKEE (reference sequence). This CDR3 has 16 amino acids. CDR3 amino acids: CASSFGWGQGGYGYTF. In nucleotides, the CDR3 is TGTGCCAGCAGCTTTGGCTGGGGACAGGGGGGCTATGGCTACACCTTC.

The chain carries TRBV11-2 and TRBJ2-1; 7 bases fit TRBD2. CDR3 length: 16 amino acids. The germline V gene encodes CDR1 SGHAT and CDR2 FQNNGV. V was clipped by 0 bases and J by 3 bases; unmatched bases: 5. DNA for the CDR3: TGTGCCAGCAGCTTAGATCCGGGGGAGGGCTACAATGAGCAGTTCTTC. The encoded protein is CASSLDPGEGYNEQFF.

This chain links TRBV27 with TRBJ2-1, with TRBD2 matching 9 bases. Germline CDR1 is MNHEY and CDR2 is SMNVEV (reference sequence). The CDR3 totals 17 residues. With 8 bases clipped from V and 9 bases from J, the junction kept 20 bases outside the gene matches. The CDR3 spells CASGGTEHQREDFEQFF. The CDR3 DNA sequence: TGTGCCAGCGGGGGGACAGAACATCAGCGGGAGGACTTTGAGCAGTTCTTC.

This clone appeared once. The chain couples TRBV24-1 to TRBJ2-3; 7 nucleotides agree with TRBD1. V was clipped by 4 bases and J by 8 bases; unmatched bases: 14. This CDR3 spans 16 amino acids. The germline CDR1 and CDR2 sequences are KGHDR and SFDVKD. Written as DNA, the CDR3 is TGTGCCACCAGTGAAGCCTACGGTCGGCACAGGGGTACGCAGTATTTT. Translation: CATSEAYGRHRGTQYF.

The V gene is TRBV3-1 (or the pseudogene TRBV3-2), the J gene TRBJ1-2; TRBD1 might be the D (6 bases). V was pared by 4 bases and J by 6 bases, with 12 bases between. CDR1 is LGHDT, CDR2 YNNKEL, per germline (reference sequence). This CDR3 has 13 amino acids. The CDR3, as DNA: TGTGCCAGCAGCCCCTCCACAGGGCATGGCTACACCTTC. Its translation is CASSPSTGHGYTF.

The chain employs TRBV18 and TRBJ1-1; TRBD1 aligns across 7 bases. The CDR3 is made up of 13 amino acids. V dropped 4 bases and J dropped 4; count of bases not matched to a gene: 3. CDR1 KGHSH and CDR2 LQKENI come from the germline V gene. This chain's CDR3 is CASSQNRGTEAFF. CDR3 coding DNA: TGTGCCAGCTCACAAAACAGGGGCACTGAAGCTTTCTTT.

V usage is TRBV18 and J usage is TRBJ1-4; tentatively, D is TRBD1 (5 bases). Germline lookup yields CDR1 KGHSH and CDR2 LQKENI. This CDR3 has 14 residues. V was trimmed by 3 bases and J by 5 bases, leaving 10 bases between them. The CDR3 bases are TGTGCCAGCTCACCCTCGACAGTAAATGAAAAACTGTTTTTT. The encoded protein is CASSPSTVNEKLFF.

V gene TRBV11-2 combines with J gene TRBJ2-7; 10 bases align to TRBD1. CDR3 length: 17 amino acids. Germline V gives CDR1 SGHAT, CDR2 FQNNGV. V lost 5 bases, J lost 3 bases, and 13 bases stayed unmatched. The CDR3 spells CASSITSGTGANYEQYF. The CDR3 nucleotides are TGTGCCAGCAGCATAACCTCCGGGACAGGGGCCAACTACGAGCAGTACTTC.